The 18 T cell receptor beta chains below were found in one sample sequenced in a study of blood T cells in healthy people across ages. Together with a sample-barcoded 5' primer, a J-beta primer mix was included in a second PCR lasting about 6 to 11 cycles. One entry per CDR3 protein results from TCRdb running MiXCR on the 5' RACE reads. In the table there are around 650,000 distinct CDR3 sequences, less than 45% of which are singletons. Input material: blood. The receptor source for this set is an elderly man in good health.

This clonotype has a handful of counts. This chain links TRBV6-6 with TRBJ1-1, with a possible D match to TRBD1 (5 bases). V was cut by 10 bases and J by 1 base, with 13 bases left in between. The germline CDR1 and CDR2 sequences are MNHNY and SVGAGI (reference sequence). The CDR3 sequence is 13 residues long. The CDR3: CATQEGQNTEAFF. As DNA, the CDR3 is TGTGCCACCCAAGAGGGGCAGAACACTGAAGCTTTCTTT.

The J gene is TRBJ1-2, the V gene TRBV20-1, with D uncertain. Germline V gives CDR1 DFQATT, CDR2 SNEGSKA (reference sequence). The CDR3 extends over 12 amino acids. Trimming left V 4 bases short and J 7 bases short, with 13 bases between. The CDR3 region has the DNA TGCAGTGCTAACCAGGTCAGCCTTGGCTACACCTTC. It is translated as CSANQVSLGYTF.

This clonotype was seen a handful of times. V and J are TRBV7-9 and TRBJ2-3; a possible D gene is TRBD1 (6 bases). Trimming pared 4 bases from V and 2 bases from J, leaving 13 bases between. Germline V gene data show CDR1 as SEHNR and CDR2 as FQNEAQ (reference sequence). The length of the CDR3 is 15 residues. The CDR3 nucleotides read TGTGCCAGCAGCTCCTGGCGGACAGACACAGATACGCAGTATTTT. This translates into CASSSWRTDTDTQYF. Using reference TRBV7-9 and TRBJ2-3 for the parts outside the CDR3, the full variable domain is DTGVSQNPRHKITKRGQNVTFRCDPISEHNRLYWYRQTLGQGPEFLTYFQNEAQLEKSRLLSDRFSAERPKGSFSTLEIQRTEQGDSAMYLCASSSWRTDTDTQYFGPGTRLTVL.

V gene TRBV7-2 combines with J gene TRBJ1-3; the D is unclear. Trimming pared 5 bases from V and 4 bases from J, leaving 9 bases between. The CDR3 has 13 amino acids. Germline CDR1 SGHTA, CDR2 FQGNSA. The CDR3, as DNA: TGTGCCAGCAGCCCCGAAGGGGGAAACACCATATATTTT. Residues: CASSPEGGNTIYF.

This clonotype was seen only a few times. V is TRBV7-2 and J is TRBJ2-7; D gene ambiguous. Germline CDR1 reads SGHTA; CDR2 reads FQGNSA. This CDR3 contains 14 residues. Trimming removed 3 bases at V and 1 base at J, with 10 bases between. The CDR3 DNA sequence: TGTGCCAGCAGCTTGGTTGCCAGATCCTACGAGCAGTACTTC. It encodes CASSLVARSYEQYF.

The V call is TRBV20-1, the J call TRBJ2-7; 11 nucleotides match TRBD1. Germline V gene lookup returns CDR1 DFQATT and CDR2 SNEGSKA (reference sequence). The CDR3 contains 13 residues. Unmatched junction bases numbered 6, after V lost 6 bases and J lost 5 bases. Here the CDR3 reads CSATGQGVHEQYF. As DNA, the CDR3 is TGCAGTGCCACGGGACAGGGGGTCCACGAGCAGTACTTC.

The rearrangement joins TRBV18 to TRBJ2-5; 8 bases map to TRBD1. Germline CDR1 KGHSH, CDR2 LQKENI. The CDR3 totals 15 residues. The trim removed 4 bases at V and 5 bases at J, leaving 9 bases unmatched. The CDR3 spells CASSRQQGEPETQYF. The CDR3 region has the DNA TGTGCCAGCTCACGACAACAGGGGGAGCCCGAGACCCAGTACTTC.

The V and J genes are TRBV20-1 and TRBJ2-3; the D is unclear. The CDR3 is 15 residues long. Germline CDR1 and CDR2: DFQATT and SNEGSKA (reference sequence). V lost 4 bases, J lost 6 bases, and 20 bases lay in between. The CDR3 nucleotides are TGCAGTGCTATATTCCAGCGCCCCGTCGGTGATACGCAGTATTTT. It yields the protein CSAIFQRPVGDTQYF.

The V call is TRBV6-2 or TRBV6-3, the J call TRBJ2-3, with D maybe TRBD1 (6 bases). CDR3 length: 14 residues. Germline CDR1 is MNHEY and CDR2 is SVGEGT. With 9 bases removed from V and 2 bases from J, the gap between germline ends came to 15 bases. Here the CDR3 reads CASSVDRITDTQYF. CDR3 in DNA: TGTGCCAGTTCCGTTGACAGGATCACAGATACGCAGTATTTT.

Here the CDR3 reads CASSPGHLSSYEQYF. The CDR3, as DNA: TGTGCCAGCTCACCGGGACACTTGAGCTCCTACGAGCAGTACTTC. The V gene is TRBV18, the J gene TRBJ2-7; maybe TRBD1 (6 bases). Germline assignment: CDR1 KGHSH and CDR2 LQKENI. This CDR3 is 15 amino acids long. With 3 bases removed from V and 0 bases from J, the gap between germline ends came to 12 bases.

This clonotype came up a few times. The rearrangement uses TRBV3-1 and TRBJ2-3, with 8 bases identical to TRBD2. V shed 1 base and J 2 bases; nucleotides not matched to a gene: 14. There are 19 residues in the CDR3. Germline values: CDR1 LGHDT, CDR2 YNNKEL (reference sequence). The CDR3: CASSQVPNWSGGPTDTQYF. CDR3 nucleotides: TGTGCCAGCAGCCAAGTCCCGAACTGGAGCGGGGGCCCCACAGATACGCAGTATTTT.

The DNA of the CDR3 is TGCAGTGCTAGGAGGGATTTAAAAGAGACCCAGTACTTC. Translating gives CSARRDLKETQYF. The chain uses TRBV20-1 and TRBJ2-5, with D maybe TRBD2 (5 bases). V was pared by 3 bases and J by 3 bases, with 11 bases between. The CDR3 has 13 amino acids. Germline-derived CDR1 and CDR2 are DFQATT and SNEGSKA (reference sequence).

This clonotype was recorded only once. The chain joins TRBV20-1 to TRBJ2-1; D is ambiguous. The end of the DNA is better explained by TRBJ2-7, so the J call may be wrong. Germline CDR1 and CDR2: DFQATT and SNEGSKA (reference sequence). The CDR3 is 12 residues long. The CDR3 nucleotides read TGCAGTGCACTGGACGGATACAATGAGCAGTACTTC. Translated: CSALDGYNEQYF.

This chain joins TRBV20-1 and TRBJ2-4; 7 bases map to TRBD1. V trimming: 3 bases; J trimming: 1 base; junction bases outside the gene matches: 9. Germline V gene lookup returns CDR1 DFQATT and CDR2 SNEGSKA (reference sequence). The CDR3 loop spans 16 amino acids. CDR3 protein: CSARSQGEGAKNIQYF. CDR3 DNA sequence: TGCAGTGCTAGGTCCCAGGGGGAAGGTGCCAAAAACATTCAGTACTTC.

This clonotype occurred a few times. The rearrangement links TRBV15 to TRBJ2-7; 8 positions match TRBD1. V lost 0 bases, J lost 2 bases, and 9 bases stayed unmatched. The CDR3 length is 17 residues. The germline gives CDR1 LNHNV, CDR2 YYDKDF (reference sequence). CDR3 nucleotides: TGTGCCACCAGCAGAGAGGCTCGGACAGGGACCCCCTACGAGCAGTACTTC. Its translation: CATSREARTGTPYEQYF.

The CDR3 DNA reads as TGTGCCACCCTGAGAGGGGTCTATGGCTACACCTTC. Amino acid sequence: CATLRGVYGYTF. The chain carries TRBV28 and TRBJ1-2, with D possibly TRBD1 on 5 matching bases. The germline V gene has CDR1 MDHEN and CDR2 SYDVKM. The CDR3 is 12 residues long. Trimming cost V 10 bases and J 4 bases, with 13 bases left between them.

There are many counts of this clonotype. The J gene is TRBJ1-1, the V gene TRBV10-3, with 7 bases fitting TRBD1. V dropped 4 bases and J dropped 6; count of bases not matched to a gene: 14. Germline V lookup: CDR1 ENHRY, CDR2 SYGVKD. CDR3 size: 16 residues. The chain's CDR3 is CAISAGTALAGAEAFF. The CDR3 DNA is TGTGCCATCAGTGCCGGGACAGCGCTGGCTGGGGCTGAAGCTTTCTTT.

The chain recombines TRBV7-9 with TRBJ2-5; no reliable D call. V was trimmed by 3 bases and J by 3 bases, leaving 8 bases between them. The CDR3 has 13 amino acids. Germline CDR1 and CDR2: SEHNR and FQNEAQ (reference sequence). The CDR3 DNA reads as TGTGCCAGCAGCTTTTTTGCGGAAGAGACCCAGTACTTC. Protein: CASSFFAEETQYF.